This TCR beta chain was sequenced in a study of T cells expressing NK-cell markers. With UMIs, 5'RACE template switching was used to make TCR beta cDNA. TCRdb reprocessed the 5' RACE reads, keeping one entry per CDR3 protein, no DNA. Its clone listing holds about 380,000 distinct CDR3 sequences. CDR3 length: 15 amino acids. Per the germline V gene, CDR1 is ENHRY and CDR2 is SYGVKD. The V gene is TRBV10-3, the J gene TRBJ2-2. Source material: blood T cells: a sorted CD56 or NKG2C T cell subset, CD4+ or CD8+ T cells, or bulk PBMC T cells (not recorded which). This sequence originates from a man aged 18-70 years in good health. The CDR3 loop reads CAISGVQLNTGELFF.